These 14 T cell receptor beta chains were sequenced from one sample in a study of monozygotic twins with inflammatory bowel disease. TCRdb re-called the 5' RACE reads; every CDR3 protein appears as one record, without DNA. This sample's table has a few hundred thousand distinct CDR3 sequences. The sample comprised blood. These receptors all stem from a human donor with ulcerative colitis or Crohn's disease, or a healthy co-twin of an affected twin (not recorded which).

This chain connects TRBV6-5 to TRBJ2-7. Per germline, CDR1 MNHEY and CDR2 SVGAGI. This CDR3 comprises 14 residues. This chain's CDR3 is CASSYFGYSYEQYF.

V usage is TRBV5-1 and J usage is TRBJ2-5; the D call from TCRdb, TRBD2, cannot be confirmed without DNA. CDR3 length: 14 amino acids. Germline loops: CDR1 SGHRS, CDR2 YFSETQ. CDR3 region: CASSAQGGRETQYF.

The genes are TRBV2 and TRBJ2-2; the D call of TRBD2 rests on TCRdb alone, since no DNA is present to check it. The CDR3 loop spans 16 amino acids. Germline V gene data show CDR1 as SNHLY and CDR2 as FYNNEI. CDR3 loop: CASRFNRAPRTGELFF.

This chain connects TRBV11-1 to TRBJ1-1; without DNA, the TCRdb call of TRBD1 cannot be checked. The CDR3 has 15 amino acids. Per germline, CDR1 SGHAT and CDR2 FQDESV (reference sequence). CDR3 protein: CATIKGGPGNTEAFF.

J is TRBJ2-2 and V is TRBV7-9; the TRBD1 assignment by TCRdb is unverifiable without DNA. Germline assignment: CDR1 SEHNR and CDR2 FQNEAQ (reference sequence). The CDR3 contains 14 residues. This CDR3 is CASSPRVSTGELFF.

The chain links TRBV27 to TRBJ2-2. The V gene's germline CDR1 is MNHEY and CDR2 SMNVEV (reference sequence). CDR3 length: 15 residues. CDR3 sequence reads: CATCIGRGTTGELFF.

This chain uses TRBV5-1 with TRBJ2-5; the TRBD1 assignment by TCRdb is unverifiable without DNA. CDR3 length: 15 residues. Germline V CDR1 and CDR2: SGHRS, YFSETQ. The chain's CDR3 is CASSRDGLPQETQYF.

The chain recombines TRBV28 with TRBJ1-2; TCRdb designates TRBD1, a call that cannot be tested without DNA. There are 15 residues in the CDR3. The germline gives CDR1 MDHEN, CDR2 SYDVKM. The CDR3 sequence is CASSPIPSGGRGYTF.

The chain joins TRBV18 to TRBJ1-1; TCRdb indicates TRBD1, and absent DNA this call remains unverified. The germline V gene has CDR1 KGHSH and CDR2 LQKENI. There are 14 residues in the CDR3. This CDR3 reads CASSKVTGNTEAFF.

This sequence joins TRBV29-1 and TRBJ2-3; TCRdb's D call of TRBD1 is untestable without DNA. Germline CDR1 SQVTM, CDR2 ANQGSEA. There are 15 residues in the CDR3. CDR3 sequence: CSVQTQEKDTDTQYF.

The V and J genes are TRBV4-2 and TRBJ1-2; TCRdb's D gene call, TRBD1, goes unchecked for lack of DNA. The CDR3 covers 17 residues. The germline CDR1 and CDR2 sequences are LGHNA and YNFKEQ. Here the CDR3 reads CASSHQQGVPPNYGYTF.

The chain uses TRBV7-2 and TRBJ2-7. The CDR3 is 15 residues long. Per germline, CDR1 SGHTA and CDR2 FQGNSA. Here the CDR3 reads CASSYQRTTGYEQYF. The whole variable domain, filled in from reference TRBV7-2 and TRBJ2-7, reads GAGVSQSPSNKVTEKGKDVELRCDPISGHTALYWYRQSLGQGLEFLIYFQGNSAPDKSGLPSDRFSAERTGGSVSTLTIQRTQQEDSAVYLCASSYQRTTGYEQYFGPGTRLTVT.

The chain uses TRBV3-1 and TRBJ1-5. Germline V gene sequence: CDR1 LGHDT, CDR2 YNNKEL (reference sequence). The CDR3 sequence is 12 residues long. The CDR3 reads CASSLRGGPQHF.

This chain uses TRBV4-3 with TRBJ1-1. CDR3 length equals 17 residues. Germline V CDR1 and CDR2: LGHNA, YSLEER. The CDR3: CASSQDMDSGENTEAFF.